A selection of T cell receptor beta chains follows, all from one sample in a study of blood T cell repertoires in COVID-19. Assay: immunoSEQ multiplex PCR; the TCRdb copy retains only in-frame clones and omits some. Of approximately 200,000 clones detected, roughly 90% appear once; the ten largest clones hold roughly 4%. Sequenced input: PBMCs or T cells enriched from blood (not recorded which). Source of these receptors: a woman under 40 who had been exposed to COVID-19. The CDR3 runs from the conserved cysteine through the conserved F or W. D genes are given only for firm matches. A clone size is listed for some rows: how often the clone was seen (once, few, many), or a class if it is expanded.

DNA: TGTGCCAGCAGTGGACTAGCGGGGGGTAACAATGAGCAGTTCTTC
CDR3: CASSGLAGGNNEQFF
size: once
J: TRBJ2-1
D: TRBD2
V: TRBV2

DNA: TGTGCCAGCAGTTTACTGACAGGGGCCGTTGGCTACGAGCAGTACTTC
CDR3: CASSLLTGAVGYEQYF
size: NA
J: TRBJ2-7
D: TRBD1
V: TRBV27

DNA: TGTGCCAGCAGCGTAGGCGGGCAGGAGACCCAGTACTTC
CDR3: CASSVGGQETQYF
size: NA
J: TRBJ2-5
D: NA
V: TRBV9

DNA: TGTGCCAGCAGTGATTGGGACAACGGGTCCAATGAGCAGTTCTTC
CDR3: CASSDWDNGSNEQFF
size: NA
J: TRBJ2-1
D: NA
V: TRBV2

DNA: TGTGCCAGCAGTTCCGCCTCCGGGACAGGGGAGCGGAAACTGTTTTTT
CDR3: CASSSASGTGERKLFF
size: NA
J: TRBJ1-4
D: TRBD1
V: TRBV27

DNA: TGTGCCAGCAGTCCGACAGGGGGCTCTAATTCACCCCTCCACTTT
CDR3: CASSPTGGSNSPLHF
size: NA
J: TRBJ1-6
D: TRBD1
V: TRBV6-2/TRBV6-3

DNA: TGTGCCAGCAGAGGGAAGACAGATAATTCACCCCTCCACTTT
CDR3: CASRGKTDNSPLHF
size: NA
J: TRBJ1-6
D: NA
V: TRBV3-1/TRBV3-2

DNA: TGTGCCAGCAGTGAAGGGATAGGGGGCTCATACGAGCAGTACTTC
CDR3: CASSEGIGGSYEQYF
size: NA
J: TRBJ2-7
D: TRBD1
V: TRBV2

DNA: TGTGCCAGCAGTTTCACTTATGGCTACACCTTC
CDR3: CASSFTYGYTF
size: NA
J: TRBJ1-2
D: NA
V: TRBV6-2/TRBV6-3

DNA: TGTGCCAGCGCACGGGAGTTCGGGGACGAGCAGTACTTC
CDR3: CASAREFGDEQYF
size: NA
J: TRBJ2-7
D: NA
V: TRBV7-3

DNA: TGTGCCAGCAGCGTCCAGCCGGCACAGGGCGAAAAACTGTTTTTT
CDR3: CASSVQPAQGEKLFF
size: NA
J: TRBJ1-4
D: NA
V: TRBV11-3

DNA: TGCAGTGCTAGTCGACAGGCCTGGGATGGCTACACCTTC
CDR3: CSASRQAWDGYTF
size: NA
J: TRBJ1-2
D: NA
V: TRBV20-1

DNA: TGTGCCAGTAGTATGTCTCTCGTGACAGGGGGTAATTCACCCCTCCACTTT
CDR3: CASSMSLVTGGNSPLHF
size: NA
J: TRBJ1-6
D: TRBD1
V: TRBV19

DNA: TGTGCTAGTTCTCTAGGGACTAACACCGGGGAGCTGTTTTTT
CDR3: CASSLGTNTGELFF
size: NA
J: TRBJ2-2
D: NA
V: TRBV12-5

DNA: TGTGCCAGCATCCTCGCAGGGTTCAACTACGAGCAGTACTTC
CDR3: CASILAGFNYEQYF
size: NA
J: TRBJ2-7
D: NA
V: TRBV2

DNA: TGTGCCAGCAGCCAACGGGATAATTCACCCCTCCACTTT
CDR3: CASSQRDNSPLHF
size: NA
J: TRBJ1-6
D: NA
V: TRBV3-1/TRBV3-2

DNA: TGTGCCACCTCAAAGACAGGGGAAGGAGGTGAGCAGTACTTC
CDR3: CATSKTGEGGEQYF
size: NA
J: TRBJ2-7
D: TRBD1
V: TRBV24-1

DNA: TGCAGTGCTAGTGGCCTCGAGGGGGCCGGCGGAGTGGGGGTGTTCTTT
CDR3: CSASGLEGAGGVGVFF
size: NA
J: TRBJ1-1
D: TRBD1
V: TRBV20-1

DNA: TGTGCCTGGAGTCGTAGGGGACACTTTAATTCACCCCTCCACTTT
CDR3: CAWSRRGHFNSPLHF
size: NA
J: TRBJ1-6
D: NA
V: TRBV30

DNA: TGCGCCAGCAGCTCCCCGTGGGCGAGCACTGAAGCTTTCTTT
CDR3: CASSSPWASTEAFF
size: NA
J: TRBJ1-1
D: NA
V: TRBV5-1

DNA: TGTGCCAGCTCACCTCAAGGGACACTGGACCAGCCCCAGCATTTT
CDR3: CASSPQGTLDQPQHF
size: NA
J: TRBJ1-5
D: NA
V: TRBV18

DNA: TGTGCCAGCAGCTCACCACCCCGGACTAGCTTCGATGAGCAGTTCTTC
CDR3: CASSSPPRTSFDEQFF
size: NA
J: TRBJ2-1
D: TRBD2
V: TRBV7-9

DNA: TGTGCCTGGAGTGGGACAGGGGGACAAGAGACCCAGTACTTC
CDR3: CAWSGTGGQETQYF
size: NA
J: TRBJ2-5
D: TRBD1
V: TRBV30

DNA: TGCGCCAGCAGCTTTGGGACAGGCGGGTACGAGCAGTACTTC
CDR3: CASSFGTGGYEQYF
size: NA
J: TRBJ2-7
D: TRBD1
V: TRBV5-1

DNA: TGTGCCATCAGTGAGTCGGGGGACAGGGGAGAGACCCAGTACTTC
CDR3: CAISESGDRGETQYF
size: NA
J: TRBJ2-5
D: TRBD1
V: TRBV10-3

DNA: TGTGCCAGCAGGATCGCACAGGGTAGGAGCACTGAAGCTTTCTTT
CDR3: CASRIAQGRSTEAFF
size: NA
J: TRBJ1-1
D: NA
V: TRBV28

DNA: TGTGCCAGCAGCGTAGTTGGGACAGGGAATACCGGGGAGCTGTTTTTT
CDR3: CASSVVGTGNTGELFF
size: NA
J: TRBJ2-2
D: TRBD1
V: TRBV9

DNA: TGTGCCAGCGGTGAAGAGGGCAGGGGGCCCAATCAGCCCCAGCATTTT
CDR3: CASGEEGRGPNQPQHF
size: NA
J: TRBJ1-5
D: TRBD1
V: TRBV2

DNA: TGTGCCAGCAGTGAATGGGGCCGGACTGAAAAACTGTTTTTT
CDR3: CASSEWGRTEKLFF
size: few
J: TRBJ1-4
D: NA
V: TRBV6-1

DNA: TGTGCCAGCTCACCGTGGCGGGGGACCTACGAGCAGTACTTC
CDR3: CASSPWRGTYEQYF
size: NA
J: TRBJ2-7
D: TRBD2
V: TRBV18

DNA: TGTGCCAGCAGCTTAGAGTGGCGGGGGGGCGGTGAGCAGTTCTTC
CDR3: CASSLEWRGGGEQFF
size: NA
J: TRBJ2-1
D: TRBD2
V: TRBV11-1

DNA: TGTGCCAGTAGTCTCACCGGACAGGGTGGCTACACCTTC
CDR3: CASSLTGQGGYTF
size: NA
J: TRBJ1-2
D: TRBD1
V: TRBV19

DNA: TGTGCCAGCGCAGCTTACGGGACAGGGTCCTACGAGCAGTACTTC
CDR3: CASAAYGTGSYEQYF
size: NA
J: TRBJ2-7
D: TRBD1
V: TRBV7-8

DNA: TGTGCCACCAGTGATGCCGCCTCGTGGACAGCCAACTATGGCTACACCTTC
CDR3: CATSDAASWTANYGYTF
size: NA
J: TRBJ1-2
D: NA
V: TRBV24-1

DNA: TGTGCCAGTAGTAACCGGGGCAATCAGCCCCAGCATTTT
CDR3: CASSNRGNQPQHF
size: few
J: TRBJ1-5
D: NA
V: TRBV19